The 26 T cell receptor beta chains given below trace back to one sample, sequenced in a study of blood T cells in healthy people across ages. A second PCR of about 6 to 11 cycles used a sample-barcoded 5' primer and a J-beta primer mix. Via MiXCR, TCRdb re-called the 5' RACE reads, giving one row per CDR3 protein. The data contain 1.5 million to 2 million distinct CDR3 sequences, approximately 30% of them singletons. The sequenced material came from blood. Source of these receptors: a woman aged 25 to 39 in good health.

This chain connects TRBV7-6 to TRBJ2-3, with 7 positions matching TRBD2. Germline CDR1 reads SGHVS; CDR2 reads FNYEAQ. The CDR3 extends over 16 amino acids. Germline trimming cut 6 bases from V and 4 bases from J; bases unmatched to any gene: 13. The CDR3 nucleotides read TGTGCCAGCAGTCAAAGGCGCGGGGGTAGCGCAGATACGCAGTATTTT. It is translated as CASSQRRGGSADTQYF.

This chain joins TRBV5-1 and TRBJ2-2; 8 bases match TRBD1. Germline-derived CDR1 and CDR2 are SGHRS and YFSETQ. The CDR3 spans 14 residues. J lost 6 bases, V lost 5 bases, and 6 bases had no gene match. Here the CDR3 reads CASRPGTGPGELFF. The CDR3 DNA sequence: TGCGCCAGCAGGCCAGGGACAGGTCCCGGGGAGCTGTTTTTT.

The table lists this clonotype with many counts. The genes are TRBV7-9 and TRBJ2-5; D possibly matches TRBD1 or TRBD2 (5 bases each). The germline V gene has CDR1 SEHNR and CDR2 FQNEAQ (reference sequence). V was cut by 2 bases and J by 4 bases, with 20 bases left in between. The CDR3 loop spans 17 amino acids. CDR3: CASSLSGRGRRGETQYF. CDR3 DNA sequence: TGTGCCAGCAGCTTAAGCGGCCGGGGCAGGAGAGGAGAGACCCAGTACTTC.

In nucleotides, the CDR3 is TGTGCCAGCAGCAAATTTGAGGGAGTAACAGATACGCAGTATTTT. Protein: CASSKFEGVTDTQYF. The genes are TRBV21-1 and TRBJ2-3; TRBD2, the D gene given by the table, was not confirmed from the DNA. TRBV21-1 is shown as a pseudogene. The CDR3 is made up of 15 amino acids.

The rearrangement uses TRBV5-1 and TRBJ2-7, with no clear D. The ends were cut back, 4 bases at V and 3 bases at J, with 14 bases in the middle. Germline lookup yields CDR1 SGHRS and CDR2 YFSETQ. CDR3 size: 14 residues. The CDR3 DNA is TGCGCCAGCAGCCCGGACGCGCACAACTACGAGCAGTACTTC. It encodes CASSPDAHNYEQYF.

In regard to this clonotype: A much larger clone is a single base away; this may be a read error. The chain is built from TRBV29-1 and TRBJ1-2, with D uncertain. Germline assignment: CDR1 SQVTM and CDR2 ANQGSEA. The CDR3 has 11 amino acids. V lost 7 bases to trimming and J lost 10 bases, with 16 bases between them. This chain's CDR3 is CSGHRTADYTF. Written as DNA, the CDR3 is TGCAGCGGGCATCGGACGGCGGACTACACCTTC.

This chain joins TRBV3-1 and TRBJ2-3, with a weak D call TRBD2 (5 bases). V lost 1 base to trimming and J lost 0 bases, with 11 bases between them. Germline CDR1 reads LGHDT; CDR2 reads YNNKEL (reference sequence). This CDR3 region has 16 residues. The CDR3 coding sequence is TGTGCCAGCAGCCAAGCGGGAATTGCTAGCACAGATACGCAGTATTTT. Its translation is CASSQAGIASTDTQYF.

With respect to this clonotype: A read error is possible here, since a much larger clone lies one base away. The chain employs TRBV5-1 and TRBJ2-5; TRBD1 aligns across 11 bases. CDR1 is SGHRS, CDR2 YFSETQ, per germline. V dropped 2 bases and J dropped 11; count of bases not matched to a gene: 11. CDR3 size: 15 residues. The CDR3 DNA sequence: TGCGCCAGCAGCTTCGGCGGGACAGGGGGAGAGGAGCAGTACTTC. This codes for CASSFGGTGGEEQYF.

To note about this clonotype: Being one base from a much bigger clone, this may be a read error. Since the CDR3 does not end with the conserved phenylalanine or tryptophan, this likely comes from a read error. The chain joins TRBV3-1 to TRBJ2-4; 12 bases fit TRBD2. J lost 8 bases, V lost 1 base, and 6 bases had no gene match. The CDR3 runs to 16 residues. CDR1 is LGHDT and CDR2 is YNNKEL in the germline V gene (reference sequence). CDR3 residues: CASSQGRLAGADIQYC. The CDR3 DNA follows: TGTGCCAGCAGCCAAGGGCGACTAGCGGGAGCTGACATTCAGTACTGC.

This clonotype turned up a few times. The rearrangement links TRBV12-5 to TRBJ1-4, with D unresolved. V lost 7 bases, J lost 4 bases, and 10 bases lay in between. CDR3 size: 13 residues. Germline V gene lookup returns CDR1 LGHNT and CDR2 FRNRAP. The CDR3 DNA reads as TGTGCTAGTGCCAGGCAGTTTAATGAAAAACTGTTTTTT. Amino acids: CASARQFNEKLFF. The entire variable domain, with the rest obtained from reference TRBV12-5 and TRBJ1-4, is as follows: DARVTQTPRHKVTEMGQEVTMRCQPILGHNTVFWYRQTMMQGLELLAYFRNRAPLDDSGMPKDRFSAEMPDATLATLKIQPSEPRDSAVYFCASARQFNEKLFFGSGTQLSVL.

This clonotype has just a few counts. The V and J genes are TRBV28 and TRBJ2-3, with a weak D call TRBD2 (5 bases). This CDR3 comprises 15 residues. The germline V gene encodes CDR1 MDHEN and CDR2 SYDVKM. Trimming removed 10 bases at V and 5 bases at J, with 22 bases between. CDR3 protein: CANSRGLHPLDTQYF. The CDR3 DNA follows: TGTGCCAACTCACGAGGACTGCACCCGTTAGATACGCAGTATTTT.

In its sample, this clonotype was seen many times. This rearrangement joins TRBV11-2 to TRBJ2-5; weak D call: TRBD2 (5 bases). Per germline, CDR1 SGHAT and CDR2 FQNNGV. The CDR3 has 15 residues. The V gene lost 5 bases and the J gene lost 11 bases, with 24 bases spanning the gap. CDR3 DNA sequence: TGTGCCAGCAGCCCTTCGGGAACCTACTACGAGGAGCAGTACTTC. This codes for CASSPSGTYYEEQYF. The full variable domain, its missing parts supplied by reference TRBV11-2 and TRBJ2-5, is EAGVAQSPRYKIIEKRQSVAFWCNPISGHATLYWYQQILGQGPKLLIQFQNNGVVDDSQLPKDRFSAERLKGVDSTLKIQPAKLEDSAVYLCASSPSGTYYEEQYFGPGTRLLVL.

There are a few counts of this clonotype. This rearrangement joins TRBV29-1 to TRBJ2-3, with TRBD2 identical over 8 bases. This CDR3 region has 13 residues. Germline CDR1 is SQVTM and CDR2 is ANQGSEA. The ends lost 8 bases at V and 2 bases at J; junction bases unmatched: 6. Here the CDR3 DNA reads TGCAGCCACGGGGGGGCGGCCACAGATACGCAGTATTTT. Encoded protein: CSHGGAATDTQYF.

The V call is TRBV6-2 or TRBV6-3, the J call TRBJ2-3; D perhaps matches TRBD1 (6 bases). CDR3 length: 14 residues. Germline V lookup: CDR1 MNHEY, CDR2 SVGEGT. Trimming took 6 bases from V and 0 from J, leaving 10 bases between them. The CDR3 DNA reads TGTGCCAGCAGGTCAGACAGGAGCACAGATACGCAGTATTTT. Its protein is CASRSDRSTDTQYF.

This clonotype showed up many times. This chain joins TRBV28 and TRBJ2-7; TRBD2 matches at 9 bases. Trimming removed 6 bases from V and 7 bases from J; junction bases left unmatched: 10. Germline assignment: CDR1 MDHEN and CDR2 SYDVKM. The CDR3 spans 14 residues. CDR3 sequence reads: CASSAGTSLREQYF. The CDR3 DNA reads as TGTGCCAGCAGCGCCGGGACTAGCTTGAGAGAGCAGTACTTC.

The chain has TRBV6-5 and TRBJ2-2; the D gene is possibly TRBD1 (6 bases). This CDR3 region has 17 residues. CDR1 and CDR2 (germline): MNHEY, SVGAGI. Deletions cut 0 bases from V and 4 bases from J, with 15 bases between. The CDR3 DNA is TGTGCCAGCAGTTACTCCCTAAACAGGGAATTCACCGGGGAGCTGTTTTTT. The encoded protein is CASSYSLNREFTGELFF.

Concerning this clonotype itself: The junction departs from the called germline gene at one end, perhaps through a read error. DNA for the CDR3: TGTGCCAGCAACGTAGTAACGGAAGAGACCCAGTACTTC. This sequence encodes CASNVVTEETQYF. This chain uses TRBV9 with TRBJ2-7, with D unresolved. The DNA matches TRBJ2-5 better at its end, which makes the J call doubtful. Per the germline V gene, CDR1 is SGDLS and CDR2 is YYNGEE. This CDR3 is 13 amino acids long.

The chain employs TRBV28 and TRBJ2-3, with D possibly TRBD1 on 6 matching bases. The CDR3 consists of 16 residues. V lost 7 bases and J 2 bases, leaving 19 bases between the germline ends. Germline CDR1 reads MDHEN; CDR2 reads SYDVKM. The CDR3 region has the DNA TGTGCCAGCATCAATAATGGGGGCTATGCCACAGATACGCAGTATTTT. Translating it yields CASINNGGYATDTQYF.

The CDR3 DNA reads as TGCGCCAGCAGCCGTATAGGACAGTATGGCTACACCTTC. Translating gives CASSRIGQYGYTF. The V call is TRBV4-1, the J call TRBJ1-2, with D tentatively TRBD1 (6 bases). CDR3 length equals 13 residues. The ends were cut back, 4 bases at V and 5 bases at J, with 11 bases in the middle. From germline, CDR1 is MGHRA and CDR2 YSYEKL.

This chain joins TRBV6-2 or TRBV6-3 and TRBJ1-2; no reliable D call. There are 13 residues in the CDR3. Trimming shortened V by 4 bases and J by 8 bases, and 14 bases separated the two germline ends. CDR1 is MNHEY and CDR2 is SVGEGT in the germline V gene. For the CDR3, the DNA is TGTGCCAGCAGTTCCTCCCGAATGGAGGGCTACACCTTC. Its translation is CASSSSRMEGYTF.

V usage is TRBV5-1 and J usage is TRBJ2-5; 10 bases are shared with TRBD1. This CDR3 has 15 amino acids. V lost 4 bases to trimming and J lost 11 bases; unmatched junction nucleotides: 14. Germline loops: CDR1 SGHRS, CDR2 YFSETQ. The CDR3 spells CASSRLGTGVSAQYF. The DNA for the CDR3 is TGCGCCAGCAGCCGGCTTGGGACAGGGGTTAGTGCGCAGTACTTC. Looking up the rest from reference TRBV5-1 and TRBJ2-5 gives the full variable domain: KAGVTQTPRYLIKTRGQQVTLSCSPISGHRSVSWYQQTPGQGLQFLFEYFSETQRNKGNFPGRFSGRQFSNSRSEMNVSTLELGDSALYLCASSRLGTGVSAQYFGPGTRLLVL.

The chain couples TRBV3-1 to TRBJ1-2, with D possibly matching TRBD1 (5 bases). The V and J ends lost 4 bases and 8 bases respectively, with 17 bases between them. In germline, CDR1 is LGHDT, CDR2 YNNKEL (reference sequence). The CDR3 extends over 14 amino acids. The CDR3 is CASSPSGGAGGYTF. Written as DNA, the CDR3 is TGTGCCAGCAGCCCGTCCGGAGGGGCGGGCGGCTACACCTTC.

A remark on this clonotype: The junction differs from germline at one of its ends, possibly a read error. The chain employs TRBV9 and TRBJ2-4; D is uncertain. Germline-derived CDR1 and CDR2 are SGDLS and YYNGEE. This CDR3 is 15 amino acids long. CDR3 protein: CASSVDVSPKNIQYF. CDR3 DNA sequence: TGTGCCAGCAGCGTAGATGTCTCCCCCAAGAACATTCAGTACTTC.

This clonotype was observed a handful of times. This rearrangement joins TRBV7-2 to TRBJ1-6, with TRBD1 identical over 8 bases. V lost 5 bases, J lost 9 bases, and 9 bases stayed unmatched. The CDR3 length is 15 residues. Germline assignment: CDR1 SGHTA and CDR2 FQGNSA. CDR3 DNA sequence: TGTGCCAGCAGCCAGGGACAGGCGACGCGTTCACCCCTCCACTTT. Translating gives CASSQGQATRSPLHF.

This clonotype was counted a single time. This rearrangement joins TRBV10-1 to TRBJ2-1; D not certain. V was cut by 4 bases and J by 10 bases, with 14 bases left in between. The CDR3 has 13 residues. The V gene's germline CDR1 is WNHNN and CDR2 SYGVQD (reference sequence). CDR3 amino acids: CASSAGLSYEQFF. Written as DNA, the CDR3 is TGCGCCAGCAGTGCCGGGCTTTCCTACGAGCAGTTCTTC.

In its sample, this clonotype was seen many times. The J gene is TRBJ2-7, the V gene TRBV27, with TRBD2 matching 10 bases. The V segment lost 5 bases and the J segment 5 bases; nucleotides outside the gene matches: 12. Germline lookup yields CDR1 MNHEY and CDR2 SMNVEV (reference sequence). CDR3 length equals 16 residues. CDR3 loop: CASSTLAGEQRNEQYF. CDR3 DNA sequence: TGTGCCAGCAGTACCCTAGCGGGGGAGCAGAGAAACGAGCAGTACTTC.